The subject of this entry is one T cell receptor beta chain. The sample belongs to a study of T cell responses to AZD1222 COVID-19 vaccine. Germline CDR1 is SGHTA and CDR2 is FQGTGA. CDR3 length: 13 amino acids. V was pared by 4 bases and J by 7 bases, with 13 bases between. TCRdb's table, derived via immunoSEQ multiplex PCR, lists solely in-frame clones and lacks some. Among approximately 190,000 clones, approximately 91% were seen once, and the ten largest hold 0.99%. Sequencing was performed on peripheral blood, taken on day 0 of AZD1222 vaccination. V usage is TRBV7-3 and J usage is TRBJ1-2, with D possibly TRBD1 on 5 matching bases. The clonotype was recovered from an adult in good health. The DNA for the CDR3 is TGTGCCAGCAGCTCCTACACCGGGACTGGCTACACCTTC. Translating gives CASSSYTGTGYTF.